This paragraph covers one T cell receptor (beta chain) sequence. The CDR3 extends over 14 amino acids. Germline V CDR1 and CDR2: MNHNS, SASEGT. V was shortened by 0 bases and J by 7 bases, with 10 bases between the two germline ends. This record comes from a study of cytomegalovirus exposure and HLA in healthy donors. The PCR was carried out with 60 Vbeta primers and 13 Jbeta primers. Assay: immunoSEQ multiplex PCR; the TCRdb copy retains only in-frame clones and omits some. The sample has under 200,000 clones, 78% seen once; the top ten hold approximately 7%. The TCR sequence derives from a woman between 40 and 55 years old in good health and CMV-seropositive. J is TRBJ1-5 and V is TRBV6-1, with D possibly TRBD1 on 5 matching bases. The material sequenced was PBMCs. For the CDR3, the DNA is TGTGCCAGCAGTGAAGCGGGGGGTAGCCAGCCCCAGCATTTT. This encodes CASSEAGGSQPQHF.